This TCR beta chain was found in a study of prognosis after radiotherapy for stage I lung cancer. Study overall: Without exception, patients with non-small cell lung cancer were deemed medically inoperable. Patients were approximately 13 men and more than 5 women aged roughly 53 to 85, median approximately 78 years. Whole-study results and caveats: Counts of unique TCR clones fell following stereotactic body radiation therapy, median roughly 9,900 versus 7,200.

At least ten counts were recorded for this clonotype. Its antigen remains unidentified. This may come from a read error, since a much larger clone is one base off. The CDR3 carries no conserved terminal phenylalanine or tryptophan, so it likely arises from a read error. A draw of about 6 milliliters of peripheral blood took place at each of two time points. CDR3 of TCR beta was amplified from genomic DNA via a two-round multiplex PCR. First-round PCR used primers specific to each TRBV and TRBJ gene. TCRdb re-derived calls from the multiplex PCR reads in MiXCR, one entry per CDR3 protein. In the table there are approximately 35,000 distinct CDR3 sequences, approximately 32% of which are singletons. Between the trimmed V and J ends, which lost 7 bases and 9 bases, there was a span of 19 bases. Germline-derived CDR1 and CDR2 are LNHDA and SQIVND (reference sequence). The length of the CDR3 is 15 residues.

The material was PBMCs, obtained before or after stereotactic body radiation therapy (not recorded which). The chain has TRBV19 and TRBJ1-6; perhaps TRBD1 as D (6 bases). This sequence originates from a donor over 45 with non-small cell lung cancer. The CDR3 DNA reads TGTGCCAGTACCCTAAAAGGGGGGGGAGCTTCACCCCTCCACTCT. Its protein product is CASTLKGGGASPLHS.